The 20 T cell receptor beta chains below all came from one sample that was sequenced in a study of lung T cells in sarcoidosis with Löfgren's syndrome. Each CDR3 protein gets one entry after TCRdb re-called the reads with MiXCR. The sample lists roughly 63,000 distinct CDR3 sequences; about 20% were seen once. The sample was CD4+ T cells from PBMCs. These TCRs come from a human donor with sarcoidosis (Löfgren's syndrome or another form), or a control subject (not recorded which).

The chain links TRBV28 to TRBJ2-7; the D gene could be TRBD1 or TRBD2 (6 bases each). CDR1 is MDHEN, CDR2 SYDVKM, per germline. The CDR3 runs 18 residues. V was clipped by 6 bases and J by 5 bases, with 29 bases between them. The CDR3 spells CASRGGVRGLGGHHEQYV. CDR3 nucleotides: TGTGCCAGCAGGGGCGGGGTACGGGGCCTAGGGGGGCACCACGAGCAGTACGTC.

The CDR3 nucleotides read TGTGCCAGTAGCCACAGGGATCTCACTGAAGCTTTCTTT. As protein: CASSHRDLTEAFF. This chain joins TRBV19 and TRBJ1-1; D may be TRBD1 (6 bases). Trimming removed 6 bases at V and 4 bases at J, with 12 bases between. Germline V CDR1 and CDR2: LNHDA, SQIVND (reference sequence). The length of the CDR3 is 13 residues.

For this clonotype: Germline and junction disagree at one end, which may indicate a read error. V gene TRBV28 combines with J gene TRBJ2-3; TRBD2 aligns across 9 bases. The V gene's germline CDR1 is MDHEN and CDR2 SYDVKM. The CDR3 runs 14 residues. Written as DNA, the CDR3 is TGTGCCAGCGTTAGCGGGGGCCGCACATATACGCAGTATTTT. Translated: CASVSGGRTYTQYF. Together with reference TRBV28 and TRBJ2-3, the CDR3 gives the full variable domain: DVKVTQSSRYLVKRTGEKVFLECVQDMDHENMFWYRQDPGLGLRLIYFSYDVKMKEKGDIPEGYSVSREKKERFSLILESASTNQTSMYLCASVSGGRTYTQYFGPGTRLTVL.

Points on this clonotype: This may stem from a read error, because a much larger clone lies one nucleotide away. V usage is TRBV7-7 and J usage is TRBJ2-1; D uncertain. The germline V gene has CDR1 SSHAT and CDR2 FNYEAQ (reference sequence). The CDR3 is 11 amino acids. The CDR3 here is CAGSLAIEQFF. CDR3 nucleotide sequence: TGTGCTGGCAGCTTAGCTATCGAGCAGTTCTTC.

This clonotype was counted at least ten times. V gene TRBV6-6 combines with J gene TRBJ1-1, with D uncertain. The CDR3 spans 15 residues. The germline V and J ends were trimmed by 2 bases and 1 base, with 11 bases remaining between them. Germline lookup yields CDR1 MNHNY and CDR2 SVGAGI (reference sequence). CDR3 amino acids: CASSYPQAGNTEAFF. The CDR3 DNA reads TGTGCCAGCAGTTACCCTCAGGCGGGGAACACTGAAGCTTTCTTT.

The table lists this clonotype with a few counts. The V call is TRBV5-6, the J call TRBJ1-6; D not certain. Trimming removed 1 base at V and 4 bases at J, with 15 bases between. The CDR3 contains 17 residues. Germline V CDR1 and CDR2: SGHDT, YYEEEE. The CDR3 DNA sequence: TGTGCCAGCAGCTTGAGCCGGACGCGCGGTTATAATTCACCCCTCCACTTT. Its protein product is CASSLSRTRGYNSPLHF. The complete variable domain, with remaining parts taken from reference TRBV5-6 and TRBJ1-6, reads DAGVTQSPTHLIKTRGQQVTLRCSPKSGHDTVSWYQQALGQGPQFIFQYYEEEERQRGNFPDRFSGHQFPNYSSELNVNALLLGDSALYLCASSLSRTRGYNSPLHFGNGTRLTVT.

The chain links TRBV7-6 to TRBJ2-5; 10 bases are a match to TRBD2. This CDR3 is built from 17 residues. CDR1 and CDR2 from the germline V gene are SGHVS and FNYEAQ. The J segment lost 1 base and the V segment lost 1 base, leaving 6 bases of the junction unmatched. The CDR3 region is CASSLEGLAGAQETQYF. The CDR3 nucleotides are TGTGCCAGCAGCTTAGAGGGGCTAGCGGGGGCCCAAGAGACCCAGTACTTC. Based on the CDR3 plus reference TRBV7-6 and TRBJ2-5, the full variable domain is GAGVSQSPRYKVTKRGQDVALRCDPISGHVSLYWYRQALGQGPEFLTYFNYEAQQDKSGLPNDRFSAERPEGSISTLTIQRTEQRDSAMYRCASSLEGLAGAQETQYFGPGTRLLVL.

This clonotype occurred once. A much larger clonotype is one base distant, so this may be a read error. The chain couples TRBV20-1 to TRBJ1-4, with 7 bases aligning to TRBD1. CDR1 is DFQATT and CDR2 is SNEGSKA in the germline V gene (reference sequence). The CDR3 runs to 19 residues. The V gene end was trimmed by 5 bases and the J gene end by 0 bases; junction bases not matched to a gene: 18. CDR3 region: CSALPSPGTALATNEKLFF. The CDR3 bases are TGCAGTGCTCTCCCCTCTCCGGGGACAGCTCTTGCAACTAATGAAAAACTGTTTTTT.

This clonotype was detected many times. One end of the junction varies from germline; a read error may be responsible. The chain uses TRBV28 and TRBJ1-2; D uncertain. The CDR3 runs 10 residues. CDR1 MDHEN and CDR2 SYDVKM come from the germline V gene. CDR3 in amino acids: CASSRRILAF. CDR3 coding DNA: TGTGCCAGCAGTAGAAGAATCCTCGCCTTC.

The chain joins TRBV7-2 to TRBJ1-1; 8 bases map to TRBD1. The J segment lost 7 bases and the V segment lost 5 bases, leaving 15 bases of the junction unmatched. Germline V gene lookup returns CDR1 SGHTA and CDR2 FQGNSA. The CDR3 loop spans 16 amino acids. DNA for the CDR3: TGTGCCAGCAGCGGATTTACAGGGGGAATGAATAGTGAAGCTTTCTTT. It translates to CASSGFTGGMNSEAFF.

In its sample, this clonotype was seen a few times. The chain joins TRBV28 to TRBJ2-7; unclear D gene. The V end lost 2 bases, the J end lost 1 base, and 12 bases lay between the germline ends. The V gene's germline CDR1 is MDHEN and CDR2 SYDVKM. The CDR3 is 15 amino acids. CDR3 protein: CASSLPPPLSYEQYF. Written as DNA, the CDR3 is TGTGCCAGCAGTTTACCCCCCCCACTATCCTACGAGCAGTACTTC.

By share, this clonotype counts as medium-sized. The V gene is TRBV29-1, the J gene TRBJ2-1; the match to TRBD2 covers 8 bases. Losses at the gene ends were 7 bases for V and 11 bases for J; bases not matched to a gene: 4. The CDR3 has 10 amino acids. The V gene's germline CDR1 is SQVTM and CDR2 ANQGSEA. In DNA, the CDR3 is TGCAGCGGTTTTAGCGGGAAGCAGTTCTTC. This sequence encodes CSGFSGKQFF.

This clonotype was observed at least ten times. The chain couples TRBV6-1 to TRBJ1-5; no firm D call. This CDR3 contains 14 residues. V was pared by 3 bases and J by 9 bases, with 15 bases between. Germline CDR1 is MNHNS and CDR2 is SASEGT. CDR3 nucleotides: TGTGCCAGCAGTGATAGAGGCGGGGAATCGCCCCAGCATTTT. Its translation: CASSDRGGESPQHF.

This clonotype has ten or more counts. The J gene is TRBJ2-7, the V gene TRBV12-3 or TRBV12-4, with 7 bases identical to TRBD1. V lost 6 bases to trimming and J lost 2 bases; unmatched junction nucleotides: 10. The CDR3 is 15 amino acids. The CDR3 reads CASRSTGEYPYEQYF. The CDR3 coding sequence is TGTGCCAGCAGATCTACAGGGGAGTATCCCTACGAGCAGTACTTC.

With regard to this clonotype: A much more abundant neighbour one base away suggests this may be a read error. The chain is built from TRBV6-1 and TRBJ2-3, with 12 bases aligning to TRBD2. CDR3 length: 15 amino acids. With V trimmed by 9 bases and J by 4 bases, 8 bases remained unmatched. CDR1 is MNHNS and CDR2 is SASEGT in the germline V gene. The CDR3: CARGLAGGMADTQYF. For the CDR3, the DNA is TGTGCCAGGGGCCTAGCGGGGGGGATGGCAGATACGCAGTATTTT.

This clonotype appeared many times. The chain carries TRBV7-2 and TRBJ1-3, with 8 bases that match TRBD1. From germline, CDR1 is SGHTA and CDR2 FQGNSA. Trimming removed 6 bases from V and 2 bases from J; junction bases left unmatched: 3. This CDR3 contains 14 residues. CDR3 in amino acids: CASRLDRAGNTIYF. The CDR3 region has the DNA TGTGCCAGCAGGCTGGACAGGGCTGGAAACACCATATATTTT.

As concerns this clonotype: A much larger clone differs from this one at a single base, so this may be a read error. The conserved closing phenylalanine or tryptophan is absent in this CDR3, likely reflecting a read error. J is TRBJ2-1 and V is TRBV15; D unresolved. This CDR3 has 16 amino acids. Germline CDR1 is LNHNV and CDR2 is YYDKDF (reference sequence). The germline V and J ends were trimmed by 0 bases and 3 bases, with 12 bases remaining between them. For the CDR3, the DNA is TGTGCCACCAGCAGAGACCCAACGGTGGGCTACAATGAGCAGTTCGTC. Translated, it gives CATSRDPTVGYNEQFV.

The chain joins TRBV7-9 to TRBJ2-2; maybe TRBD2 (7 bases). The CDR3 runs to 17 residues. Trimming pared 1 base from V and 3 bases from J, leaving 15 bases between. Germline lookup yields CDR1 SEHNR and CDR2 FQNEAQ (reference sequence). This CDR3 reads CASSLGTRGPYTGELFF. Here the CDR3 DNA reads TGTGCCAGCAGCTTAGGCACGCGGGGGCCCTACACCGGGGAGCTGTTTTTT.

Comment on this clonotype: The CDR3 carries no conserved terminal phenylalanine or tryptophan, so it likely arises from a read error. The chain has TRBV4-1 and TRBJ2-1, with 11 bases lining up with TRBD2. The germline CDR1 and CDR2 sequences are MGHRA and YSYEKL. V lost 1 base to trimming and J lost 10 bases; unmatched junction nucleotides: 24. The CDR3 runs 21 residues. Here the CDR3 DNA reads TGCGCCAGCAGCCAAGGACTAGCGGGACCGGGGATGAAAGATAAAAAAGGCGAGCAGTTCCTC. Its protein is CASSQGLAGPGMKDKKGEQFL.

This clonotype was counted ten times or more. This chain joins TRBV14 and TRBJ2-3; TRBD2 aligns across 10 bases. The CDR3 has 16 amino acids. The V and J ends lost 4 bases and 5 bases, in that order; junction bases with no gene match: 9. Germline V gene sequence: CDR1 SGHDN, CDR2 FVKESK. The CDR3 is CASSRAGGSRLDTQYF. DNA for the CDR3: TGTGCCAGCAGCCGAGCGGGGGGGAGTCGGTTAGATACGCAGTATTTT.